Sequencing of this T cell receptor beta chain was carried out in a study of human T cells and chemical hapten exposure (dated by TCRdb to the early 2020s). As for the study more broadly: Libraries were combined into a pool for sequencing, and differences in TCR yield between samples came mainly from small differences in library volumes within the pool. Each blood RNA sample was used to sequence both TCR alpha and TCR beta chains. This study followed changes in the peripheral blood TCR repertoire in vivo during primary and secondary sensitization of alopecia patients to the hapten diphenylcyclopropenone (DPC). Overall results and qualifications from the work: Repeated subsampling changed both the strength of the expansion versus patch-test correlation and the threshold at which that correlation became significant. DPC sensitization did not change the number of TCRs with a frequency above 1 in 1000, and there was no evidence of changes in global repertoire structure.

Library construction relied on 5' RACE. These reads were obtained on an Illumina MiSeq. Library preparation attached unique molecular identifiers to individual cDNA molecules for quantitative, reproducible TCR counting. Per the source publication's procedure: The median number of TCRs per sample was 90,000 to 100,000, ranging from about 23,224 to 690,600. V, J and CDR3 annotation of the TCR reads was carried out using the Decombinator software suite. For PS versus PT1 abundance plots, all samples were subsampled to the same number of TCRs (28,000). Expanded TCRs were defined as absent before sensitization and observed at least eight times at the 2-week time point. TCRdb cleaned the public reads at Q25 with fastp, built clones with MiXCR and kept in-frame beta chains. Each entry is one CDR3 protein sequence, shown with its most common DNA and genes. The V and J calls were determined by TCRdb, not by the authors. Counted in this sample were some 150,000 distinct CDR3 sequences; 4.1% of them appeared once. The top ten hold over 1.1% of the sample.

The CDR3 goes from the cysteine to the phenylalanine over 13 residues. Only the CDR3 part of the read is kept: 39 bases, read in frame from the first base. The trim is 0 bases for V and 7 bases for J, with a gap of 10 bases between the germline ends. According to the germline V gene, CDR1 reads SGHDT and CDR2 reads YYEEEE. Total RNA was extracted from unfractionated whole blood collected in Tempus Blood RNA tubes. About 5 healthy volunteers were used as TCR sequencing controls and were bled at day 0, 2 weeks and 6 weeks. This clonotype was found many times. Its specific antigen is unknown. No quality values exist for individual bases; no much larger clone is one base distant.

The receptor's source is a female donor in good health. In this chain, TRBV5-6 is recombined with TRBJ1-1; the D segment cannot be called with confidence. The DNA sequence is given as TGTGCCAGCAGCTTGGGGCAGGTTGGTGAAGCTTTCTTT. This encodes CASSLGQVGEAFF.